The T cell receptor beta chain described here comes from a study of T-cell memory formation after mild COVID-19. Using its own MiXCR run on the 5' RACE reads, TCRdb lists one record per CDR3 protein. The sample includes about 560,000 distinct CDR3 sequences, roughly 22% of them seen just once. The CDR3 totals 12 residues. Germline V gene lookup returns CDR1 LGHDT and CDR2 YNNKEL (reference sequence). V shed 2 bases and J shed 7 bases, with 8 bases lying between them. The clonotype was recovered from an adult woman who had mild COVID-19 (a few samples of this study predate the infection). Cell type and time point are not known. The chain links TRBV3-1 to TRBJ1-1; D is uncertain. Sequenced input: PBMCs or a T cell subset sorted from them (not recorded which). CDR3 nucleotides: TGTGCCAGCAGCCAATCCGGAGTTGAAGCTTTCTTT. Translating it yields CASSQSGVEAFF.